Shown below are 25 T cell receptor beta chains from a single sample sequenced in a study of blood T cell repertoires in COVID-19. Measured with immunoSEQ multiplex PCR; TCRdb has only the in-frame clones, and not every one. The sample carries approximately 500,000 clones, 70% to 90% recorded once. The source material was peripheral blood. The receptor set was obtained from a woman between 45 and 65 years old with COVID-19, enrolled during active disease.

The rearrangement uses TRBV6-1 and TRBJ1-2; maybe TRBD1 (5 bases). V was pared by 0 bases and J by 8 bases, with 25 bases between. There are 18 residues in the CDR3. Germline assignment: CDR1 MNHNS and CDR2 SASEGT. As DNA, the CDR3 is TGTGCCAGCAGTGAAGCGCTAAGGGGCAGGGCTGAGATAAGAGGCTACACCTTC. Translating it yields CASSEALRGRAEIRGYTF.

This clone was detected once. The chain has TRBV28 and TRBJ1-2; weak D call: TRBD1 (6 bases). The CDR3 runs 13 residues. Germline CDR1 reads MDHEN; CDR2 reads SYDVKM. V was trimmed by 10 bases and J by 4 bases, leaving 16 bases between them. The CDR3, as DNA: TGTGCCATCCTTTCGAGCAGGGGCTATGGCTACACCTTC. Amino acid sequence: CAILSSRGYGYTF.

V gene TRBV4-2 combines with J gene TRBJ2-7; 14 nucleotides align to TRBD2. Germline lookup yields CDR1 LGHNA and CDR2 YNFKEQ. The CDR3 sequence is 18 residues long. With 1 base clipped from V and 1 base from J, the junction kept 6 bases outside the gene matches. DNA for the CDR3: TGTGCCAGCAGCCAAGGGGGGACTAGCGGGGGAAGGTCCTACGAGCAGTACTTC. This sequence encodes CASSQGGTSGGRSYEQYF.

V gene TRBV19 combines with J gene TRBJ1-6; 7 nucleotides agree with TRBD1. This CDR3 is 15 amino acids long. With 8 bases clipped from V and 0 bases from J, the junction kept 4 bases outside the gene matches. Germline V gene data show CDR1 as LNHDA and CDR2 as SQIVND (reference sequence). CDR3 bases: TGTGCCAGTGGGGACAGAAGCTCCTATAATTCACCCCTCCACTTT. Encoded protein: CASGDRSSYNSPLHF.

The J gene is TRBJ1-4, the V gene TRBV5-1, with a possible D match to TRBD1 (6 bases). The CDR3 consists of 16 residues. The germline CDR1 and CDR2 sequences are SGHRS and YFSETQ. Between the trimmed V and J ends, which lost 4 bases and 0 bases, there was a span of 13 bases. The CDR3 DNA follows: TGCGCCAGCAGCCTCTTGGGGGCGGCAACTAATGAAAAACTGTTTTTT. Residues: CASSLLGAATNEKLFF.

V and J are TRBV11-2 and TRBJ2-4; 11 bases fit TRBD2. The CDR3 is 15 amino acids. Per germline, CDR1 SGHAT and CDR2 FQNNGV. V lost 8 bases and J lost 7; bases outside the gene matches: 10. In DNA form, the CDR3 reads TGTGCCAGCCGCCTGACTAGCGGGGTTGGCAACATTCAGTACTTC. It specifies CASRLTSGVGNIQYF. Supplemented by reference TRBV11-2 and TRBJ2-4, the full variable domain reads EAGVAQSPRYKIIEKRQSVAFWCNPISGHATLYWYQQILGQGPKLLIQFQNNGVVDDSQLPKDRFSAERLKGVDSTLKIQPAKLEDSAVYLCASRLTSGVGNIQYFGAGTRLSVL.

The chain recombines TRBV9 with TRBJ2-7; a weak D match, TRBD2 (5 bases). Germline-derived CDR1 and CDR2 are SGDLS and YYNGEE. V lost 0 bases to trimming and J lost 4 bases, with 11 bases between them. The CDR3 runs 14 residues. CDR3 protein: CASSVGGRVYEQYF. The CDR3 DNA sequence: TGTGCCAGCAGCGTAGGAGGGCGGGTTTACGAGCAGTACTTC.

Concerning this clone itself: Within the sample, other DNA sequences also encode this same CDR3. This rearrangement joins TRBV2 to TRBJ2-7, with TRBD1 as a possible D gene (6 bases). CDR3 length: 14 amino acids. V was clipped by 3 bases and J by 1 base, with 10 bases between them. Germline CDR1 is SNHLY and CDR2 is FYNNEI. CDR3 in amino acids: CASSEGQGSYEQYF. The CDR3 bases are TGTGCCAGCAGTGAGGGGCAGGGGTCCTACGAGCAGTACTTC.

The CDR3 spells CAWSVPLSPTDTQYF. The CDR3 nucleotides read TGTGCCTGGAGTGTGCCACTTAGCCCGACAGATACGCAGTATTTT. V gene TRBV30 combines with J gene TRBJ2-3; no clear D. CDR1 is GTSNPN and CDR2 is SVGIG in the germline V gene (reference sequence). The CDR3 has 15 residues. Trimming shortened V by 0 bases and J by 3 bases, and 13 bases separated the two germline ends.

This chain links TRBV6-1 with TRBJ2-1; no definite D call. Germline V lookup: CDR1 MNHNS, CDR2 SASEGT. V was shortened by 1 base and J by 9 bases, with 16 bases between the two germline ends. This CDR3 comprises 15 residues. CDR3 sequence (DNA): TGTGCCAGCAGTGAAGTGTGGAATAGCTTCGGTGAGCAGTTCTTC. It specifies CASSEVWNSFGEQFF.

V gene TRBV7-2 combines with J gene TRBJ2-1, with 9 bases matching TRBD2. Germline CDR1 reads SGHTA; CDR2 reads FQGNSA. The trim removed 6 bases at V and 8 bases at J, leaving 17 bases unmatched. CDR3 length: 17 amino acids. Written as DNA, the CDR3 is TGTGCCAGCAGTTCCACGGGACTAGCAGGGGAATGGGATGAGCAGTTCTTC. Protein product: CASSSTGLAGEWDEQFF. The full variable domain, with the rest looked up from reference TRBV7-2 and TRBJ2-1, is GAGVSQSPSNKVTEKGKDVELRCDPISGHTALYWYRQSLGQGLEFLIYFQGNSAPDKSGLPSDRFSAERTGGSVSTLTIQRTQQEDSAVYLCASSSTGLAGEWDEQFFGPGTRLTVL.

To note about this clone: One end of the junction varies from germline; a read error may be responsible. This chain links TRBV5-1 with TRBJ2-7, with D perhaps matching TRBD1 (6 bases). The length of the CDR3 is 14 residues. The V gene's germline CDR1 is SGHRS and CDR2 YFSETQ. CDR3 loop: CASSPTGFSHEQYF. CDR3 in DNA: TGCGCCAGCAGCCCTACAGGGTTCTCCCACGAGCAGTACTTC.

V is TRBV12-3 or TRBV12-4 and J is TRBJ2-4, with D perhaps matching TRBD2 (6 bases). The CDR3 consists of 11 residues. V dropped 6 bases and J dropped 11 bases, with 11 bases sitting between them. For the CDR3, the DNA is TGTGCCAGCAGGCAGACTAGTCTTCAGTACTTC. This gives the protein CASRQTSLQYF.

The chain recombines TRBV30 with TRBJ1-1, with a tentative D call TRBD1 (6 bases). Trimming shortened V by 3 bases and J by 11 bases, and 16 bases separated the two germline ends. This CDR3 has 12 residues. Germline CDR1 is GTSNPN and CDR2 is SVGIG (reference sequence). CDR3 nucleotide sequence: TGTGCCTGGAGCGACGGACAGCGAAGGGCTTTCTTT. Its translation is CAWSDGQRRAFF.

This clone was counted only a few times. The chain recombines TRBV29-1 with TRBJ1-2; D is ambiguous. The CDR3 has 14 residues. Germline V lookup: CDR1 SQVTM, CDR2 ANQGSEA. The ends were cut back, 3 bases at V and 8 bases at J, with 19 bases in the middle. The CDR3 DNA reads TGCAGCGTTGACCTTATGGCCAGTCCACAGGGCTACACCTTC. Encoded protein: CSVDLMASPQGYTF.

The chain couples TRBV6-6 to TRBJ2-3; 8 nucleotides align to TRBD2. The CDR3 runs to 16 residues. V gave up 7 bases and J gave up 4 bases; unmatched junction bases: 13. Germline V gene sequence: CDR1 MNHNY, CDR2 SVGAGI (reference sequence). The CDR3 DNA is TGTGCCAGCACCCCAAGTAGCGGGACAAGCGCAGATACGCAGTATTTT. Protein product: CASTPSSGTSADTQYF.

The sample holds one count of this clone. The genes are TRBV19 and TRBJ2-3, with 11 bases aligning to TRBD2. This CDR3 is built from 17 residues. Unmatched junction bases numbered 8, after V lost 4 bases and J lost 2 bases. CDR1 and CDR2 (germline): LNHDA, SQIVND (reference sequence). The chain's CDR3 is CASSRDPSGGPTDTQYF. In DNA form, the CDR3 reads TGTGCCAGTAGTAGGGATCCTAGCGGGGGGCCCACAGATACGCAGTATTTT.

J is TRBJ1-1 and V is TRBV2; the D is unclear. Germline V gives CDR1 SNHLY, CDR2 FYNNEI. The CDR3 runs 13 residues. Between the trimmed V and J ends, which lost 2 bases and 10 bases, there was a span of 14 bases. The DNA of the CDR3 is TGTGCCAGCAGTGAACGAGAGGGTCGTGCAGCTTTCTTT. It specifies CASSEREGRAAFF. The whole variable domain, remainder taken from reference TRBV2 and TRBJ1-1, is EPEVTQTPSHQVTQMGQEVILRCVPISNHLYFYWYRQILGQKVEFLVSFYNNEISEKSEIFDDQFSVERPDGSNFTLKIRSTKLEDSAMYFCASSEREGRAAFFGQGTRLTVV.

The chain is built from TRBV6-2 or TRBV6-3 and TRBJ2-7; 8 bases line up with TRBD1. The V gene end was trimmed by 5 bases and the J gene end by 2 bases; junction bases not matched to a gene: 8. The CDR3 has 15 residues. Germline CDR1 reads MNHEY; CDR2 reads SVGEGT. The CDR3 protein is CASSDPGQATYEQYF. The DNA of the CDR3 is TGTGCCAGCAGTGATCCGGGACAGGCGACCTACGAGCAGTACTTC.

The chain employs TRBV2 and TRBJ1-5, with D possibly TRBD1 on 5 matching bases. V was shortened by 7 bases and J by 4 bases, with 11 bases between the two germline ends. CDR1 SNHLY and CDR2 FYNNEI come from the germline V gene. This CDR3 comprises 13 residues. The CDR3 protein is CASKDSNNQPQHF. DNA for the CDR3: TGTGCCAGCAAAGACAGTAATAATCAGCCCCAGCATTTT.

This sequence joins TRBV6-5 and TRBJ2-5, with 7 positions matching TRBD1. Per the germline V gene, CDR1 is MNHEY and CDR2 is SVGAGI. V lost 3 bases and J lost 2; bases outside the gene matches: 3. This CDR3 spans 14 amino acids. CDR3 in amino acids: CASSYPDRQETQYF. Here the CDR3 DNA reads TGTGCCAGCAGTTATCCGGACAGGCAAGAGACCCAGTACTTC.

The rearrangement joins TRBV5-1 to TRBJ1-2; D is unresolved. Germline V gene sequence: CDR1 SGHRS, CDR2 YFSETQ. Trimming took 0 bases from V and 1 from J, leaving 7 bases between them. CDR3 length: 14 residues. CDR3: CASSLGSVNYGYTF. As DNA, the CDR3 is TGCGCCAGCAGCTTGGGCAGCGTTAACTATGGCTACACCTTC. Looking up the rest from reference TRBV5-1 and TRBJ1-2 gives the full variable domain: KAGVTQTPRYLIKTRGQQVTLSCSPISGHRSVSWYQQTPGQGLQFLFEYFSETQRNKGNFPGRFSGRQFSNSRSEMNVSTLELGDSALYLCASSLGSVNYGYTFGSGTRLTVV.

The chain recombines TRBV14 with TRBJ1-1; D not resolved. The V and J ends lost 6 bases and 5 bases respectively, with 10 bases between them. CDR3 length equals 12 residues. Germline V gene data show CDR1 as SGHDN and CDR2 as FVKESK. The CDR3 here is CASSGRGTEAFF. CDR3 nucleotides: TGTGCCAGCAGTGGACGGGGTACTGAAGCTTTCTTT.

V gene TRBV6-5 combines with J gene TRBJ1-1; 8 positions match TRBD1. The CDR3 has 16 residues. V was clipped by 4 bases and J by 4 bases; unmatched bases: 11. Germline V lookup: CDR1 MNHEY, CDR2 SVGAGI. The CDR3 nucleotides are TGTGCCAGCAGTTCCCCGGACAGGGTAGGGGGCACTGAAGCTTTCTTT. It codes for CASSSPDRVGGTEAFF.

The chain has TRBV2 and TRBJ1-1; D is possibly TRBD1 (5 bases). V gave up 2 bases and J gave up 5 bases, with 12 bases separating them. The germline V gene encodes CDR1 SNHLY and CDR2 FYNNEI. The CDR3 is made up of 14 amino acids. Written as DNA, the CDR3 is TGTGCCAGCAGTGAACAACAGGCCTGGACTGAAGCTTTCTTT. Its protein product is CASSEQQAWTEAFF.